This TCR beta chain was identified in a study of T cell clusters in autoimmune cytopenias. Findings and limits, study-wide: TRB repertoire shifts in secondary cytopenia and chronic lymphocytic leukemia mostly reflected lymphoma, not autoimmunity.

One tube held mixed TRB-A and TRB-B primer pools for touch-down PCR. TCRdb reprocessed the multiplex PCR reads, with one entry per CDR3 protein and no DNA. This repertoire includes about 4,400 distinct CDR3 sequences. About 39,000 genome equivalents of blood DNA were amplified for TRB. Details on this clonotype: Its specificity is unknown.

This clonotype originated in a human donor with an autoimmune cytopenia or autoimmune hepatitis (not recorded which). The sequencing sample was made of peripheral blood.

CDR3 protein: CASSSRSEQYF. V gene TRBV5-6 combines with J gene TRBJ2-7. Germline CDR1 SGHDT, CDR2 YYEEEE. This CDR3 is 11 amino acids long.